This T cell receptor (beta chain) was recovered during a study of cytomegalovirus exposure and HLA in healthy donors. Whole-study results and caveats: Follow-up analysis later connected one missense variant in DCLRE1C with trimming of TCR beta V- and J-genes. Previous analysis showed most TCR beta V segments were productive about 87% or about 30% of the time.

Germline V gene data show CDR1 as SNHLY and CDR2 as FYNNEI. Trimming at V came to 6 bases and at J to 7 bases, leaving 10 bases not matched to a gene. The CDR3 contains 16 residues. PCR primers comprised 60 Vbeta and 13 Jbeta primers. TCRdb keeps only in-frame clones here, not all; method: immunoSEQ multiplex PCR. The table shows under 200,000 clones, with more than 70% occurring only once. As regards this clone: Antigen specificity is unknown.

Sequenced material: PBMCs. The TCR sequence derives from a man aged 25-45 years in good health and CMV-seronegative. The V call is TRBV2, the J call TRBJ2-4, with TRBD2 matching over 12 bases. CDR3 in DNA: TGTGCCAGCAGCCCTAGCGGGGGGGCCCTAAGGAACATTCAGTACTTC. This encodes CASSPSGGALRNIQYF.